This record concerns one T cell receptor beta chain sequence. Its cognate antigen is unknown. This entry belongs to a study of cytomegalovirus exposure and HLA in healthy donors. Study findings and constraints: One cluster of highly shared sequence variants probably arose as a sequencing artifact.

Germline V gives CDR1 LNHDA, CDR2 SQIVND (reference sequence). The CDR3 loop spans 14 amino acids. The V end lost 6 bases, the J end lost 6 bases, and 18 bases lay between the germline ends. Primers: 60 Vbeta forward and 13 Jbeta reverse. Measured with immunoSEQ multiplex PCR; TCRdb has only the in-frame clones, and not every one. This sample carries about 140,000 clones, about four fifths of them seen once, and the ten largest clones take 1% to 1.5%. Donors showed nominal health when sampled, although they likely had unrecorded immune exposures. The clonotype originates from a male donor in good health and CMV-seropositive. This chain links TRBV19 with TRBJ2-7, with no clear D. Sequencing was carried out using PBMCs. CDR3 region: CASSPPGTPIEQYF. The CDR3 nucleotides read TGTGCCAGTAGCCCCCCAGGAACCCCCATCGAGCAGTACTTC.